These T cell receptor beta chains were read from a single sample in a study of a mutant IDH1 vaccine in newly diagnosed glioma. For these receptors, no antigen is known. Here immunoSEQ multiplex PCR was the method, and the copy in TCRdb shows in-frame clones only, minus some. The table lists more than 35,000 clones, about four fifths of them singletons. Sequencing used PBMCs, obtained from a glioma patient whose treatment included an IDH1 peptide vaccine. These receptors all come from a man aged 35 to 55 with glioma. CDR3s include the opening cysteine and the closing phenylalanine or tryptophan. A D gene is named only where the DNA matches it firmly. Only some rows state a clone size, as once, few, many or a class for expanded clones.

. TRBJ2-7 TRBD1 TRBV30 CAWNSRRQGYEQYF TGTGCCTGGAATTCGAGACGACAGGGGTACGAGCAGTACTTC
. TRBJ2-1 TRBD1 TRBV27 CASTGTGVNEQFF TGTGCCAGCACGGGGACAGGGGTAAATGAGCAGTTCTTC
. TRBJ1-3 . TRBV14 CASSPGTPRPGNTIYF TGTGCCAGCAGCCCAGGGACACCTAGGCCCGGAAACACCATATATTTT
. TRBJ1-1 . TRBV4-3 CASSLVLGGTEAFF TGCGCCAGCAGCCTCGTACTGGGGGGCACTGAAGCTTTCTTT
. TRBJ2-7 TRBD1 TRBV6-5 CASSPTGVGSYEQYF TGTGCCAGCAGTCCGACAGGGGTAGGATCCTACGAGCAGTACTTC
. TRBJ2-5 TRBD2 TRBV6-5 CASSYTSGVRETQYF TGTGCCAGCAGTTACACTAGCGGGGTCCGAGAGACCCAGTACTTC
few TRBJ1-5 . TRBV18 CASSPGPNSNQPQHF TGTGCCAGCTCACCAGGCCCGAACAGCAATCAGCCCCAGCATTTT
. TRBJ1-2 . TRBV9 CASSVGWGGNGYTF TGTGCCAGCAGCGTAGGCTGGGGGGGGAATGGCTACACCTTC
. TRBJ2-7 . TRBV19 CASSLVLLYEQYF TGTGCCAGTAGTCTCGTCCTACTCTACGAGCAGTACTTC
. TRBJ2-5 TRBD2 TRBV30 CAWSGGLAGKTQYF TGTGCCTGGAGTGGGGGGCTAGCGGGGAAGACCCAGTACTTC
medium-sized TRBJ1-5 . TRBV15 CATSREGPPQHF TGTGCCACCAGCAGAGAAGGCCCGCCCCAGCATTTT
few TRBJ1-2 TRBD1 TRBV6-1 CASSEADRGPLNYGYTF TGTGCCAGCAGTGAAGCGGACAGGGGGCCCTTAAACTATGGCTACACCTTC
few TRBJ1-5 . TRBV30 CAWSGGSNQPQHF TGTGCCTGGAGTGGGGGAAGCAATCAGCCCCAGCATTTT
. TRBJ2-1 TRBD2 TRBV5-1 CASRISGSFNEQFF TGCGCCAGCAGAATTAGCGGGAGTTTTAATGAGCAGTTCTTC
. TRBJ2-7 . TRBV4-2 CASSQDHGGGYEQYF TGTGCCAGCAGCCAAGATCACGGGGGCGGTTACGAGCAGTACTTC
. TRBJ1-5 . TRBV27 CASSWGLWQPQHF TGTGCCAGCAGTTGGGGGCTGTGGCAGCCCCAGCATTTT
. TRBJ2-6 . TRBV4-3 CASSQGTISGANVLTF TGCGCCAGCAGCCAGGGAACAATCTCTGGGGCCAACGTCCTGACTTTC
. TRBJ2-7 TRBD2 TRBV27 CASRKREGGYEQYF TGTGCCAGCAGGAAGCGGGAGGGCGGCTACGAGCAGTACTTC
few TRBJ1-1 . TRBV4-3 CASSLRAENTEAFF TGCGCCAGCAGCCTCCGGGCGGAGAACACTGAAGCTTTCTTT
. TRBJ2-1 . TRBV15 CATSRDRNEQFF TGTGCCACCAGCAGAGATAGGAATGAGCAGTTCTTC